This T cell receptor (beta chain) was recovered during a study of identical twins. Template switching added a universal primer site, and cDNA bore unique molecular identifiers. TCRdb re-called the 5' RACE reads with MiXCR, one entry per CDR3 protein. The sample contains approximately 1.8 million distinct CDR3 sequences, roughly a third of which appear only once. For this clonotype: The antigen is undetermined.

The V gene's germline CDR1 is ENHRY and CDR2 SYGVKD. This CDR3 has 14 residues. J lost 0 bases, V lost 8 bases, and 7 bases had no gene match. Study-wide results and limits: These conclusions were based on statistical analysis (cross-sectional, not following the same donors). Invariant MAIT and iNKT cells could partly confound zero-insertion analyses. Model-predicted out-of-frame TCR alpha sharing fell below observed values in monozygotic twins.

This chain connects TRBV10-3 to TRBJ2-7; 7 bases map to TRBD1. Sequencing was performed on cord blood. The receptor comes from a newborn girl in good health. In nucleotides, the CDR3 is TGTGCCATCGGGTCGGGACAGAGCTCCTACGAGCAGTACTTC. Its protein is CAIGSGQSSYEQYF.